The 30 T cell receptor beta chains given below trace back to one sample, sequenced in a study of patients and donors after allogeneic stem cell transplantation (TCRdb year 2020). Receptor amplification or capture employed RT-PCR. Instrument on record: NextSeq 550. TCRdb reprocessing: public reads trimmed at Q25 with fastp, clones called with MiXCR, in-frame beta chains kept. Each CDR3 protein appears once, grouped with its most common genes and DNA. This sample comprises under 200,000 distinct CDR3 sequences, roughly 30% of them detected only once. Around 3.2% of the sample goes to the ten largest clones. The source material was blood, either unsorted or a sorted T cell fraction (not recorded which). The receptors here all came from a human donor who was either an allogeneic HSCT recipient or a stem cell or donor lymphocyte infusion donor (not recorded which). It is not recorded whose cells these are; they may come from a transplant donor.

There are a few counts of this clonotype. The J gene is TRBJ2-7, the V gene TRBV24-1, with TRBD1 matching over 7 bases. Germline-derived CDR1 and CDR2 are KGHDR and SFDVKD. V lost 4 bases, J lost 0 bases, and 2 bases stayed unmatched. CDR3 length: 14 residues. CDR3 sequence reads: CATSETGDSYEQYF. The CDR3, as DNA: TGTGCCACCAGTGAAACAGGGGACTCCTACGAGCAGTACTTC.

This chain joins TRBV6-5 and TRBJ2-7, with D hard to call. Trimming took 0 bases from V and 5 from J, leaving 11 bases between them. The germline V gene has CDR1 MNHEY and CDR2 SVGAGI. The CDR3 length is 14 residues. The CDR3 here is CASSYSTGVHEQYF. The DNA for the CDR3 is TGTGCCAGCAGTTACTCGACTGGGGTCCACGAGCAGTACTTC.

This CDR3 reads CASSLQGGKTEAFF. The DNA of the CDR3 is TGTGCCAGCAGCTTACAGGGGGGAAAAACTGAAGCTTTCTTT. The chain couples TRBV7-9 to TRBJ1-1; 7 nucleotides agree with TRBD1. In germline, CDR1 is SEHNR, CDR2 FQNEAQ (reference sequence). The CDR3 totals 14 residues. Trimming removed 2 bases from V and 5 bases from J; junction bases left unmatched: 5.

The gene calls are TRBV18 and TRBJ2-5; D not resolved. V lost 0 bases to trimming and J lost 5 bases, with 7 bases between them. From germline, CDR1 is KGHSH and CDR2 LQKENI. This CDR3 spans 13 amino acids. The CDR3 region has the DNA TGTGCCAGCTCACCACCAGGGCAGGAGACCCAGTACTTC. Protein product: CASSPPGQETQYF.

The J gene is TRBJ2-2, the V gene TRBV5-1; D remains ambiguous. Germline V gene lookup returns CDR1 SGHRS and CDR2 YFSETQ. V was shortened by 4 bases and J by 1 base, with 2 bases between the two germline ends. The CDR3 extends over 12 amino acids. The CDR3 loop is CASSGNTGELFF. The CDR3 region has the DNA TGCGCCAGCAGCGGGAACACCGGGGAGCTGTTTTTT.

The V and J genes are TRBV7-9 and TRBJ1-1, with TRBD1 matching 9 bases. The junction had 9 bases not matched to a gene; V was cut back by 4 bases and J by 3 bases. The germline CDR1 and CDR2 sequences are SEHNR and FQNEAQ (reference sequence). This CDR3 is 16 amino acids long. CDR3 DNA: TGTGCCAGCAGCTCTCACAGGGGGCGCTCGGACACTGAAGCTTTCTTT. It specifies CASSSHRGRSDTEAFF.

This clonotype has ten or more counts. The chain carries TRBV29-1 and TRBJ1-5; D unresolved. Germline values: CDR1 SQVTM, CDR2 ANQGSEA. V shed 5 bases and J shed 9 bases, with 17 bases lying between them. This CDR3 has 13 residues. The CDR3 reads CSVSIRPEGPQHF. DNA for the CDR3: TGCAGCGTTTCAATTCGACCCGAGGGGCCCCAGCATTTT.

The chain links TRBV9 to TRBJ1-2; a possible D gene is TRBD1 (5 bases). This CDR3 is built from 16 residues. Germline lookup yields CDR1 SGDLS and CDR2 YYNGEE. The germline V and J ends were trimmed by 4 bases and 0 bases, with 16 bases remaining between them. CDR3 residues: CASSPLYQGANYGYTF. CDR3 sequence (DNA): TGTGCCAGCAGCCCACTTTACCAGGGAGCTAACTATGGCTACACCTTC. Together with reference TRBV9 and TRBJ1-2, the CDR3 gives the full variable domain: DSGVTQTPKHLITATGQRVTLRCSPRSGDLSVYWYQQSLDQGLQFLIQYYNGEERAKGNILERFSAQQFPDLHSELNLSSLELGDSALYFCASSPLYQGANYGYTFGSGTRLTVV.

This rearrangement joins TRBV27 to TRBJ2-2; 7 bases match TRBD2. The germline V gene has CDR1 MNHEY and CDR2 SMNVEV (reference sequence). Trimming removed 5 bases from V and 3 bases from J; junction bases left unmatched: 9. The CDR3 consists of 16 residues. The CDR3 nucleotides are TGTGCCAGCAGTACGCCGGGGAGGGGTTACACCGGGGAGCTGTTTTTT. Translation: CASSTPGRGYTGELFF.

This clonotype was counted a few times. The rearrangement links TRBV5-6 to TRBJ1-2; a weak D match, TRBD1 (5 bases). Between the trimmed V and J ends, which lost 5 bases and 4 bases, there was a span of 18 bases. There are 15 residues in the CDR3. Germline V CDR1 and CDR2: SGHDT, YYEEEE. CDR3 bases: TGTGCCAGCAGTCTGACAGTGGGAACCTCCTATGGCTACACCTTC. As protein: CASSLTVGTSYGYTF.

The chain couples TRBV7-2 to TRBJ1-2; no clear D gene. The germline V gene has CDR1 SGHTA and CDR2 FQGNSA. The CDR3 covers 15 residues. Trimming removed 2 bases from V and 0 bases from J, with 10 bases in between. DNA of the CDR3: TGTGCCAGCAGCTTAATTGCTGATCCTAACTATGGCTACACCTTC. Translation gives CASSLIADPNYGYTF.

A few counts support this clonotype. V is TRBV29-1 and J is TRBJ1-3; 7 nucleotides line up with TRBD1. The junction had 10 bases not matched to a gene; V was cut back by 7 bases and J by 4 bases. Looked up from germline, CDR1 is SQVTM and CDR2 is ANQGSEA. This CDR3 contains 14 residues. For the CDR3, the DNA is TGCAGCGGCGCTTCTGACAGGGAGGGAAACACCATATATTTT. Protein product: CSGASDREGNTIYF. The full variable domain, in which reference TRBV29-1 and TRBJ1-3 provide the parts outside the CDR3, is SAVISQKPSRDICQRGTSLTIQCQVDSQVTMMFWYRQQPGQSLTLIATANQGSEATYESGFVIDKFPISRPNLTFSTLTVSNMSPEDSSIYLCSGASDREGNTIYFGEGSWLTVV.

This clonotype was found once. The germline gene is not matched at one end of the junction; a read error may be the cause. This sequence joins TRBV6-2 or TRBV6-3 and TRBJ1-2; no definite D call. The CDR3 contains 15 residues. Germline V gene sequence: CDR1 MNHEY, CDR2 SVGEGT. This CDR3 reads CASRPPGSVNYSYTF. The CDR3 DNA follows: TGTGCCAGCAGGCCGCCGGGGTCGGTGAACTATAGCTACACCTTC.

The chain combines TRBV5-1 with TRBJ2-5; 8 nucleotides align to TRBD2. The CDR3 extends over 15 amino acids. V lost 0 bases and J lost 5; bases outside the gene matches: 6. Germline V lookup: CDR1 SGHRS, CDR2 YFSETQ. In nucleotides, the CDR3 is TGCGCCAGCAGCTTGGTTGCGGGAGGAGGTGAGACCCAGTACTTC. Protein: CASSLVAGGGETQYF. Supplemented by reference TRBV5-1 and TRBJ2-5, the full variable domain reads KAGVTQTPRYLIKTRGQQVTLSCSPISGHRSVSWYQQTPGQGLQFLFEYFSETQRNKGNFPGRFSGRQFSNSRSEMNVSTLELGDSALYLCASSLVAGGGETQYFGPGTRLLVL.

The V gene is TRBV7-9, the J gene TRBJ2-7; D unclear. V was trimmed by 4 bases and J by 6 bases, leaving 13 bases between them. This CDR3 has 13 amino acids. The germline V gene has CDR1 SEHNR and CDR2 FQNEAQ (reference sequence). CDR3 bases: TGTGCCAGCAGCTATGACCCAACTGGCGAGCAGTACTTC. As protein: CASSYDPTGEQYF. Full variable domain (rest looked up from reference TRBV7-9 and TRBJ2-7): DTGVSQNPRHKITKRGQNVTFRCDPISEHNRLYWYRQTLGQGPEFLTYFQNEAQLEKSRLLSDRFSAERPKGSFSTLEIQRTEQGDSAMYLCASSYDPTGEQYFGPGTRLTVT.

This clonotype appeared a single time. This rearrangement joins TRBV28 to TRBJ2-7; the match to TRBD2 covers 9 bases. From germline, CDR1 is MDHEN and CDR2 SYDVKM. The CDR3 is 17 residues long. V gave up 6 bases and J gave up 3 bases; unmatched junction bases: 15. CDR3 in DNA: TGTGCCAGCAGAACTAGGACTAGCGCCCCGGCTATCTACGAGCAGTACTTC. It codes for CASRTRTSAPAIYEQYF.

The V call is TRBV28, the J call TRBJ2-7; D not certain. The V gene lost 3 bases and the J gene lost 3 bases, with 3 bases spanning the gap. CDR1 is MDHEN and CDR2 is SYDVKM in the germline V gene. This CDR3 is built from 11 residues. The CDR3 nucleotides read TGTGCCAGCAGTTTCTTCTACGAGCAGTACTTC. It translates to CASSFFYEQYF.

V is TRBV12-3 or TRBV12-4 and J is TRBJ2-1, with D unresolved. This CDR3 spans 12 amino acids. Trimming took 3 bases from V and 8 from J, leaving 8 bases between them. CDR3 amino acids: CASSFSRDEQFF. The CDR3 DNA follows: TGTGCCAGCAGTTTCTCAAGGGATGAGCAGTTCTTC.

The table lists this clonotype with many counts. The V call is TRBV2, the J call TRBJ1-5; 7 bases align to TRBD1. With V trimmed by 5 bases and J by 0 bases, 1 base remained unmatched. Germline V CDR1 and CDR2: SNHLY, FYNNEI. The CDR3 loop spans 14 amino acids. DNA for the CDR3: TGTGCCAGCAGTTGGACAGGTAGCAATCAGCCCCAGCATTTT. Translating gives CASSWTGSNQPQHF.

The V call is TRBV6-5, the J call TRBJ1-5; no definite D call. The CDR3 spans 13 residues. V was shortened by 0 bases and J by 7 bases, with 7 bases between the two germline ends. In germline, CDR1 is MNHEY, CDR2 SVGAGI. The DNA for the CDR3 is TGTGCCAGCAGTTACTCCAAACAACAGCCCCAGCATTTT. Translating gives CASSYSKQQPQHF.

This clonotype has only a few counts. The rearrangement links TRBV5-6 to TRBJ1-1; a weak D match, TRBD1 (6 bases). Germline V gives CDR1 SGHDT, CDR2 YYEEEE. V was shortened by 4 bases and J by 1 base, with 14 bases between the two germline ends. The CDR3 consists of 15 residues. CDR3 nucleotides: TGTGCCAGCAGCCCCCTCGACAGGCCGAACACTGAAGCTTTCTTT. Its translation: CASSPLDRPNTEAFF.

This sequence joins TRBV27 and TRBJ2-2; tentatively, D is TRBD2 (5 bases). CDR1 and CDR2 (germline): MNHEY, SMNVEV (reference sequence). CDR3 size: 16 residues. The V end lost 2 bases, the J end lost 0 bases, and 10 bases lay between the germline ends. CDR3 DNA: TGTGCCAGCAGTTTACTGGGGAGAGCGAACACCGGGGAGCTGTTTTTT. Translation: CASSLLGRANTGELFF.

This clonotype was picked up a small number of times. CDR3 protein: CATSRVGQGYGYTF. The CDR3, as DNA: TGTGCCACCAGCAGAGTGGGACAGGGTTATGGCTACACCTTC. The V call is TRBV15, the J call TRBJ1-2, with 9 bases lining up with TRBD1. V dropped 1 base and J dropped 5; count of bases not matched to a gene: 2. CDR1 and CDR2 from the germline V gene are LNHNV and YYDKDF (reference sequence). This CDR3 contains 14 residues.

The rearrangement joins TRBV14 to TRBJ2-1, with a possible D match to TRBD2 (5 bases). This CDR3 contains 18 residues. CDR1 and CDR2 (germline): SGHDN, FVKESK. V lost 0 bases to trimming and J lost 8 bases, with 23 bases between them. Here the CDR3 reads CASSQDPPGTAPGDEQFF. The CDR3 region has the DNA TGTGCCAGCAGCCAAGATCCACCGGGAACAGCCCCCGGGGATGAGCAGTTCTTC. Together with reference TRBV14 and TRBJ2-1, the CDR3 gives the full variable domain: EAGVTQFPSHSVIEKGQTVTLRCDPISGHDNLYWYRRVMGKEIKFLLHFVKESKQDESGMPNNRFLAERTGGTYSTLKVQPAELEDSGVYFCASSQDPPGTAPGDEQFFGPGTRLTVL.

The CDR3 DNA reads TGTGCCAGCAGCTCTGGTCTCTACAATGAGCAGTTCTTC. Amino acid sequence: CASSSGLYNEQFF. The chain has TRBV7-3 and TRBJ2-1; D not certain. The CDR3 extends over 13 amino acids. V was clipped by 4 bases and J by 3 bases, with 7 bases between them. In germline, CDR1 is SGHTA, CDR2 FQGTGA.

The chain couples TRBV6-2 or TRBV6-3 to TRBJ2-1; a possible D gene is TRBD2 (5 bases). This CDR3 is built from 17 residues. Per the germline V gene, CDR1 is MNHEY and CDR2 is SVGEGT. Trimming cost V 0 bases and J 0 bases, with 12 bases left between them. CDR3: CASSYSMRALSYNEQFF. The CDR3 bases are TGTGCCAGCAGTTACTCTATGCGGGCCCTCTCCTACAATGAGCAGTTCTTC.

The chain couples TRBV25-1 to TRBJ2-7; 7 bases map to TRBD1. Germline CDR1 and CDR2: MGHDK and SYGVNS. J lost 2 bases, V lost 3 bases, and 10 bases had no gene match. CDR3 size: 16 residues. CDR3 protein: CASSDTTTGVAYEQYF. DNA of the CDR3: TGTGCCAGCAGTGACACAACTACAGGGGTGGCCTACGAGCAGTACTTC.

This clonotype was seen a handful of times. The gene calls are TRBV5-1 and TRBJ2-7; TRBD1 matches at 10 bases. The germline CDR1 and CDR2 sequences are SGHRS and YFSETQ. The V and J ends lost 6 bases and 3 bases, in that order; junction bases with no gene match: 6. This CDR3 region has 14 residues. CDR3 protein: CASTRDRGSYEQYF. As DNA, the CDR3 is TGCGCCAGCACCCGGGACAGGGGAAGCTACGAGCAGTACTTC.

J is TRBJ2-7 and V is TRBV4-1; D is undetermined. Germline lookup yields CDR1 MGHRA and CDR2 YSYEKL. V dropped 4 bases and J dropped 1 base, with 14 bases sitting between them. The CDR3 contains 15 residues. CDR3 coding DNA: TGCGCCAGCAGCCTTTTCGGGTTTGATTCCTACGAGCAGTACTTC. Protein: CASSLFGFDSYEQYF.

This clonotype was counted ten times or more. The V call is TRBV5-1, the J call TRBJ1-2, with 7 bases identical to TRBD1. The V and J ends lost 2 bases and 8 bases, in that order; junction bases with no gene match: 6. The CDR3 covers 13 residues. CDR1 and CDR2 from the germline V gene are SGHRS and YFSETQ. In DNA form, the CDR3 reads TGCGCCAGCAGCTTCGAGACAGGGAAGGGCTACACCTTC. As protein: CASSFETGKGYTF.